The T cell receptor beta chain described here comes from a study of blood T cell repertoires in COVID-19. Study details: From the United States, Italy and Spain came samples of acute and convalescent COVID-19. In each case, the material was cDNA or gDNA derived from T cells, B-cell-depleted T cells, or PBMCs.

Original data processing: Estimation of nucleated cell counts relied on the amplification of reference gene primers. Sequencing was performed with immunoSEQ multiplex PCR; in TCRdb, only in-frame clones are kept and a portion is missing. V and J calls and clone size come straight from that table; D and trimming were deduced from the DNA. This table has just over 75,000 clones, approximately 88% appearing once. The length of the CDR3 is 15 residues. Germline V CDR1 and CDR2: MGHRA, YSYEKL. V gave up 5 bases and J gave up 1 base, with 11 bases separating them. V and J are TRBV4-1 and TRBJ2-2; D remains unclear. The receptor's source is a woman of 80 years or more with active or convalescent COVID-19. Material: peripheral blood. CDR3 nucleotide sequence: TGCGCCAGCAGCAGAGTCGGGTTGAACACCGGGGAGCTGTTTTTT. Protein product: CASSRVGLNTGELFF.